The 12 T cell receptor beta chains below come from one sample, sequenced in a study of cytomegalovirus exposure and HLA in healthy donors. 13 Jbeta primers and 60 Vbeta primers were used for the PCR. Sequencing used immunoSEQ multiplex PCR; TCRdb keeps in-frame clones, though not all of them. The sample gives 65,000 to 85,000 clones, 70% to 80% of which show up once; approximately 3.2% is in the top ten. Input material: PBMCs. These receptors were obtained from a man aged 50-60 years in good health and CMV-seropositive.

This chain joins TRBV9 and TRBJ2-3; 11 nucleotides agree with TRBD2. The ends lost 3 bases at V and 0 bases at J; junction bases unmatched: 12. Germline V lookup: CDR1 SGDLS, CDR2 YYNGEE. The CDR3 length is 19 residues. This chain's CDR3 is CASSARGASGRTSTDTQYF. CDR3 sequence (DNA): TGTGCCAGCAGCGCAAGGGGGGCTAGCGGGAGGACTAGCACAGATACGCAGTATTTT.

This chain joins TRBV11-3 and TRBJ1-1, with 7 nucleotides matching TRBD1. The CDR3 extends over 16 amino acids. Germline V gives CDR1 SGHNT, CDR2 YENEEA. V lost 5 bases, J lost 0 bases, and 9 bases stayed unmatched. The CDR3 region has the DNA TGTGCCAGCAGCGACCGGGACAGAGGCATGAACACTGAAGCTTTCTTT. This encodes CASSDRDRGMNTEAFF.

This clone was seen a handful of times. The chain carries TRBV11-2 and TRBJ2-1; possible D gene TRBD2, 5 bases. V was clipped by 5 bases and J by 7 bases, with 18 bases between them. CDR1 is SGHAT, CDR2 FQNNGV, per germline. The CDR3 length is 15 residues. The CDR3 reads CASSPRPAVNNEQFF. Written as DNA, the CDR3 is TGTGCCAGCAGCCCTCGGCCAGCGGTCAATAATGAGCAGTTCTTC.

The V and J genes are TRBV11-2 and TRBJ2-7, with 7 positions matching TRBD2. This CDR3 is built from 17 residues. Trimming took 8 bases from V and 0 from J; bases not matched to a gene: 16. Germline V lookup: CDR1 SGHAT, CDR2 FQNNGV. CDR3 DNA: TGTGCCAGCGGCCCTAGGACTAGGTTTGGGAGCTCCTACGAGCAGTACTTC. Translating gives CASGPRTRFGSSYEQYF.

J is TRBJ1-5 and V is TRBV2; weak D call: TRBD1 (6 bases). CDR3 length: 15 amino acids. Germline loops: CDR1 SNHLY, CDR2 FYNNEI. V dropped 5 bases and J dropped 1 base, with 12 bases sitting between them. CDR3 bases: TGTGCCAGCAGTCCTGAGACAGGAAGCAATCAGCCCCAGCATTTT. It is translated as CASSPETGSNQPQHF.

The rearrangement links TRBV7-2 to TRBJ2-7; a possible D gene is TRBD1 (5 bases). V dropped 3 bases and J dropped 6 bases, with 12 bases sitting between them. Looked up from germline, CDR1 is SGHTA and CDR2 is FQGNSA. The CDR3 consists of 13 residues. CDR3: CASSLQARGEQYF. CDR3 nucleotides: TGTGCCAGCAGCTTGCAAGCTAGGGGCGAGCAGTACTTC.

This clone was recorded a few times. The chain links TRBV5-4 to TRBJ2-7; weak D call: TRBD1 (6 bases). V dropped 4 bases and J dropped 2 bases, with 25 bases sitting between them. The CDR3 totals 18 residues. Germline values: CDR1 SGHNT, CDR2 YYREEE (reference sequence). The CDR3 nucleotides read TGTGCCAGCAGCCCCCCAACCTTTGGGCAGGGGATAACCTACGAGCAGTACTTC. Translated: CASSPPTFGQGITYEQYF.

The V and J genes are TRBV4-3 and TRBJ1-5; 7 bases map to TRBD1. Germline V gives CDR1 LGHNA, CDR2 YSLEER. J lost 6 bases, V lost 0 bases, and 5 bases had no gene match. CDR3 length equals 15 residues. CDR3 sequence (DNA): TGCGCCAGCAGCCAAGATATACAGGGGCTTCAGCCCCAGCATTTT. Its protein is CASSQDIQGLQPQHF.

The J gene is TRBJ2-2, the V gene TRBV7-8, with unresolved D. Germline CDR1 reads SGHVS; CDR2 reads FQNEAQ. The CDR3 has 15 amino acids. V shed 2 bases and J shed 1 base, with 8 bases lying between them. CDR3: CASSLSVENTGELFF. The CDR3, as DNA: TGTGCCAGCAGCTTAAGCGTAGAGAACACCGGGGAGCTGTTTTTT.

The rearrangement links TRBV7-2 to TRBJ2-7, with unresolved D. The V end was cut by 1 base, the J end by 0 bases, with 7 bases between. CDR1 and CDR2 (germline): SGHTA, FQGNSA. The CDR3 has 14 residues. The CDR3, as DNA: TGTGCCAGCAGCTTAGATTACAGCTCCTACGAGCAGTACTTC. Its protein product is CASSLDYSSYEQYF.

This clone was detected once. Mismatch with germline at one junction end may stem from a read error. This sequence joins TRBV27 and TRBJ1-2; D call uncertain. Germline CDR1 reads MNHEY; CDR2 reads SMNVEV (reference sequence). CDR3 size: 14 residues. The CDR3 reads CASGFRLGNYGYTF. The CDR3 DNA is TGTGCCAGCGGTTTCCGACTAGGAAACTATGGCTACACCTTC.

Only a few counts were recorded for this clone. This chain uses TRBV19 with TRBJ2-1, with 9 bases fitting TRBD2. J gave up 8 bases and V 7 bases, and 6 bases lay outside the gene matches. The CDR3 is 13 residues long. CDR1 is LNHDA and CDR2 is SQIVND in the germline V gene (reference sequence). The CDR3 region has the DNA TGTGCCAGTAATAGTGTAGCGGGAGATGAGCAGTTCTTC. This codes for CASNSVAGDEQFF.